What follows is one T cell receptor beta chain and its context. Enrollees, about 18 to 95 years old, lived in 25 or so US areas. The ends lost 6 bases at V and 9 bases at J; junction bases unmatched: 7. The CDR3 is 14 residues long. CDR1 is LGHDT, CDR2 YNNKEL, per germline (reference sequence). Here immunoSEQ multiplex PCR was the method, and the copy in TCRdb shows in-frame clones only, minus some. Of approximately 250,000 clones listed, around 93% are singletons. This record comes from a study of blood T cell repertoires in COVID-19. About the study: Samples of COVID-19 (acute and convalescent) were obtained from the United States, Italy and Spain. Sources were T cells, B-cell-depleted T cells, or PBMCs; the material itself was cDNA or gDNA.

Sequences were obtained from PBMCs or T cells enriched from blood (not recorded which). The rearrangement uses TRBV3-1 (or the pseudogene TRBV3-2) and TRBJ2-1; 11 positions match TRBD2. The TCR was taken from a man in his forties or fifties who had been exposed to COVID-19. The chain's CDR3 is CASRLTSGISEQFF. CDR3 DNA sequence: TGTGCCAGCAGACTGACTAGCGGGATAAGTGAGCAGTTCTTC.